A selection of T cell receptor beta chains follows, all from one sample in a study of blood T cells in healthy people across ages. TCRdb re-called the 5' RACE reads through MiXCR, storing one row per CDR3 protein. The sample lists approximately 1.5 million distinct CDR3 sequences; around 40% were seen once. The sequencing sample was made of blood. The source is a woman under 30 in good health. Each CDR3 is given with its conserved first and last residue. The order of the fields is CDR3 length, D gene, V gene, clone size, J gene, CDR3 DNA, CDR3 protein. The D gene is left open where the match is weak. Size is stated for part of the rows, as once, few or many counts, or as a class when the clone is expanded.

>14|.|TRBV28|.|TRBJ1-1
TGTGCCAGCAATGGGGGGATTATGAACACTGAAGCTTTCTTT
CASNGGIMNTEAFF
>12|.|TRBV5-6|.|TRBJ2-3
TGTGCCAGCAGCTTGTATGAAGATACGCAGTATTTT
CASSLYEDTQYF
>14|.|TRBV18|.|TRBJ2-1
TGTGCCAGCTCGCCTATAATCTCCTACAATGAGCAGTTCTTC
CASSPIISYNEQFF
>15|.|TRBV21-1|.|TRBJ1-2
TGTGCCAGCAGTCTCTGGTCGGGTTCCGTGGGAGGCTACACCTTC
CASSLWSGSVGGYTF
>14|.|TRBV3-1|.|TRBJ1-5
TGTGCCAGCAGCCAAGACTCGGGTGGACGGCCCCAGCATTTT
CASSQDSGGRPQHF
>13|.|TRBV14|.|TRBJ2-7
TGTGCCAGCAGCCAAGTGAAGCTTTACGAGCAGTACTTC
CASSQVKLYEQYF
>15|.|TRBV11-2|.|TRBJ1-2
TGTGCCAGCAGCTTATTGGTAGGGTTTGAGTATGGCTACACCTTC
CASSLLVGFEYGYTF
>15|.|TRBV11-2|.|TRBJ1-6
TGTGCCAGCAGCTCCGCAGAGTTTTATAATTCACCCCTCCACTTT
CASSSAEFYNSPLHF
>15|.|TRBV27|.|TRBJ2-5
TGTGCCAGCAGTTTATCCGGGGCCCGTCAAGAGACCCAGTACTTC
CASSLSGARQETQYF
>13|.|TRBV9|few|TRBJ1-2
TGTGCCAGCAGCGTTGCAGGGGAGAATGGCTACACCTTC
CASSVAGENGYTF
>13|TRBD1|TRBV27|few|TRBJ1-2
TGTGCCAGCAGTTGGTCGACAGGGTATGGCTACACCTTC
CASSWSTGYGYTF
>13|.|TRBV4-3|few|TRBJ2-1
TGCGCCAGCAGCCGGACGACAGTTAATGAGCAGTTCTTC
CASSRTTVNEQFF
>13|.|TRBV27|few|TRBJ2-7
TGTGCCAGCAGGCAAACCCTCTCCTACGAGCAGTACTTC
CASRQTLSYEQYF
>15|.|TRBV7-8|few|TRBJ2-7
TGTGCCAGCAGCTTAGATAGCACCATAACCTACGAGCAGTACTTC
CASSLDSTITYEQYF
>16|.|TRBV7-2|.|TRBJ1-4
TGTGCCAGCAGCTTAGCGGTATGGGGGCGAGGTGAAAAACTGTTTTTT
CASSLAVWGRGEKLFF
>14|.|TRBV5-1|.|TRBJ1-1
TGCGCCAGCAGACTAGGTCCGCCGAACACTGAAGCTTTCTTT
CASRLGPPNTEAFF
>15|TRBD1|TRBV5-1|few|TRBJ2-7
TGCGCCAGCAGCTTGGACGGACAGGTCCCCCACGAGCAGTACTTC
CASSLDGQVPHEQYF
>15|.|TRBV27|.|TRBJ2-3
TGTGCCAGCAGTTTATTTGAGACCAGCACAGATACGCAGTATTTT
CASSLFETSTDTQYF
>17|TRBD2|TRBV6-2/TRBV6-3|.|TRBJ2-7
TGTGCCAGCAGTTACTCGATGGTAGCGGGAGCTCATTACGAGCAGTACTTC
CASSYSMVAGAHYEQYF
>15|TRBD1|TRBV5-6|.|TRBJ2-5
TGTGCCAGCAGCTTCCGGGACAGGGTCTCGAAGACCCAGTACTTC
CASSFRDRVSKTQYF
>15|.|TRBV5-1|few|TRBJ2-3
TGCGCCAGCAGCTTGTTGGGGGACAGCACAGATACGCAGTATTTT
CASSLLGDSTDTQYF
>15|TRBD1|TRBV6-5|.|TRBJ1-1
TGTGCCAGCAGAGGGGACAGGGGCAGAATGGGTGAAGCTTTCTTT
CASRGDRGRMGEAFF
>15|TRBD1|TRBV2|few|TRBJ2-7
TGTGCCACCACCCAAGAGACAGGGCCTTATTACGAGCAGTACTTC
CATTQETGPYYEQYF
>14|.|TRBV28|.|TRBJ1-2
TGTGCCAACAGCTCAGCTCCGTGGGGGGGAGGCTACACCTTC
CANSSAPWGGGYTF
>16|TRBD2|TRBV6-1|.|TRBJ2-3
TGTGCCAGCAGTGAAGGACTAGCGGGGACCACAGATACGCAGTATTTT
CASSEGLAGTTDTQYF
>15|TRBD2|TRBV25-1|few|TRBJ2-1
TGTGCCAGCAGTGTGCTAGCGGGGTTCGAGGGTGAGCAGTTCTTC
CASSVLAGFEGEQFF
>15|.|TRBV28|.|TRBJ2-6
TGTGCCAGCAGTATCTACGACACTGGGGCCAACGTCCTGACTTTC
CASSIYDTGANVLTF
>15|.|TRBV7-9|few|TRBJ1-1
TGTGCCAGCAGCTTGGTGAGGGGCCCCAACACTGAAGCTTTCTTT
CASSLVRGPNTEAFF
>14|.|TRBV20-1|.|TRBJ1-3
TGCAGTGCTAGCCATCAGGGTCCTGGAAACACCATATATTTT
CSASHQGPGNTIYF
>15|.|TRBV2|.|TRBJ1-2
TGTGCCAGCAGTGTCAAATTGCAGGGCACCTATGGCTACACCTTC
CASSVKLQGTYGYTF
>12|.|TRBV29-1|.|TRBJ1-2
TGCAGCGTTGGAATCGGGATCTATGGCTACACCTTC
CSVGIGIYGYTF
>15|.|TRBV6-1|few|TRBJ2-7
TGTGCCAGCAGCGTGGTCGTCTTCCTCTCCTACGAGCAGTACTTC
CASSVVVFLSYEQYF
>12|TRBD1|TRBV6-5|.|TRBJ1-2
TGTGCCAGCAGTGGGACAGGCGGTGGCTACACCTTC
CASSGTGGGYTF
>14|.|TRBV20-1|.|TRBJ2-1
TGCAGTGCTAGAATCGGGGACTCCTACAATGAGCAGTTCTTC
CSARIGDSYNEQFF
>13|.|TRBV20-1|.|TRBJ1-2
TGCAGTGCGCATAAGGATTTCGGCTATGGCTACACCTTC
CSAHKDFGYGYTF
>15|TRBD2|TRBV5-1|.|TRBJ2-3
TGCGCCAGCAGCACCAGCGGGGGGAACACAGATACGCAGTATTTT
CASSTSGGNTDTQYF
>15|TRBD1|TRBV11-2|.|TRBJ2-7
TGTGCCAGCACCGCGGATGGGACAGGGCCCTACGAGCAGTACTTC
CASTADGTGPYEQYF
>14|.|TRBV25-1|few|TRBJ2-7
TGTGCCAGCAGTGAATATGGGAGGGGGTTCGAGCAGTACTTC
CASSEYGRGFEQYF
>16|.|TRBV7-9|.|TRBJ2-1
TGTGCCAGCAGCTTAGGGTTTAAGAGCTCCTACAATGAGCAGTTCTTC
CASSLGFKSSYNEQFF
>14|TRBD2|TRBV6-5|.|TRBJ2-2
TGTGCCAGCAGAGGGCGGGGGGGCCCCGGGGAGCTGTTTTTT
CASRGRGGPGELFF
>13|.|TRBV7-2|.|TRBJ2-5
TGTGCCAGCAGCGTAACCTTACAAGAGACCCAGTACTTC
CASSVTLQETQYF
>14|.|TRBV28|.|TRBJ1-2
TGTGCCAGCAGTTTCCGGCCCGGGCCTCGCGGCTACACCTTC
CASSFRPGPRGYTF
>17|.|TRBV7-7|.|TRBJ2-7
TGTGCTAGCAGCTTAGGACTAACGGGGGCATCCTACAATAAGCAGTACTTC
CASSLGLTGASYNKQYF
>16|.|TRBV5-1|.|TRBJ2-3
TGCGCCAGCAGCTTGCTCAACAGCTTCTCCACAGATACGCAGTATTTT
CASSLLNSFSTDTQYF
>14|.|TRBV6-1|few|TRBJ1-4
TGTGCCAGCAGTGAACGAGGAGTGGATGAAAAACTGTTTTTT
CASSERGVDEKLFF
>13|.|TRBV15|.|TRBJ2-2
TGTGCCACCAGCAGCTCGTTCCACGGGGAGCTGTTTTTT
CATSSSFHGELFF